This T cell receptor (beta chain) comes out of a study of beta chain features in type 1 diabetes. The whole isolated RNA underwent reverse transcription, so sequencing captured expressed TCRB transcripts. Some clones are missing from TCRdb's copy, which holds only in-frame ones; the method was immunoSEQ multiplex PCR. The profile shows under 300,000 clones, about 24% of them singletons. Study-level results: Diminished insertions and augmented deletions at VDJ junctions characterized type 1 diabetes patients. All four CD4+ subsets of Type 1 diabetes patients contained TCRB CDR3s that were moderately but significantly shorter.

Every donor provided one heparinised blood draw, which averaged roughly 120 mL. Sorting of CD4+ naive, central memory, regulatory and stem cell-like memory cells was performed via CD45RO/CCR7/CD25/CD127/CD95/CD27. Of note for this clone: Its specificity is not known. Mismatch with germline at one junction end may stem from a read error.

This CDR3 has 13 residues. In germline, CDR1 is SSHAT, CDR2 FNYEAQ (reference sequence). V is TRBV7-7 and J is TRBJ2-5; no reliable D call. This receptor was identified in a woman between 25 and 40 years old with type 1 diabetes. The source material was naive CD4+ T cells from blood. The CDR3 protein is CASSPRREETQYF. CDR3 nucleotide sequence: TGTGCTAGCAGCCCCCGCCGAGAGGAGACCCAGTACTTC.